Detailed here is one T cell receptor beta chain. Its target is unknown. This specimen belongs to a study of OX40 agonist ivuxolimab in advanced cancers. Whole-study context: Treatment of patients was with ivuxolimab, an agonistic anti-OX40 (CD134) antibody.

Systemic immunosuppression or autoimmune disease history was grounds to exclude patients. The table came from immunoSEQ multiplex PCR; TCRdb's copy has only in-frame clones and leaves some out. There are 66,000 or so clones in the sample; 85% occur only once, and approximately 4% lies in the top ten. Study conclusions and caveats: The investigators did not determine what antigen specificity the expanded peripheral T cells had.

The sequence was obtained from an adult with an advanced solid tumor such as melanoma, head and neck, liver or kidney cancer. The input for sequencing was CD4+ or CD8+ T cells sorted from blood, taken in a trial of the OX40 agonist ivuxolimab.

The CDR3 loop reads CASSLGAARFFTEAFF. CDR3 bases: TGTGCCAGCAGCTTGGGGGCAGCCAGGTTTTTCACTGAAGCTTTCTTT. This chain joins TRBV5-5 and TRBJ1-1, with no clear D. Deletions cut 0 bases from V and 4 bases from J, with 16 bases between. The CDR3 loop spans 16 amino acids. Germline lookup yields CDR1 SGHKS and CDR2 YYEKEE (reference sequence).